The clone carrying this T cell receptor (beta chain) was seen at least ten times. The CDR3 consists of 12 residues. The germline V gene encodes CDR1 SGHAT and CDR2 FQNNGV. V lost 2 bases and J lost 10, with 6 bases in between. TCR beta CDR3 sequences were amplified from RNA transcripts. Using the HTBI primer set, a first-round RT-PCR was run on the TCR CDR3. MiXCR, run by TCRdb on the multiplex PCR reads, gives a single entry per CDR3 protein. The data contain approximately 570,000 distinct CDR3 sequences, 15% to 20% of them seen just once; the ten biggest clones take up 40% to 50%. These data are taken from a study of T cells in Graves' hyperthyroidism and ophthalmopathy.

This TCR derives from a man aged 35-49 years with Graves' ophthalmopathy. The V gene is TRBV11-2, the J gene TRBJ1-6; D not certain. The material sequenced was blood. CDR3 DNA: TGTGCCAGCAGCTTACTGCGGTCACCCCTCCACTTT. Protein sequence: CASSLLRSPLHF.